This T cell receptor (beta chain) emerged from a study of blood T cell repertoires in COVID-19. The CDR3 extends over 16 amino acids. Germline assignment: CDR1 SNHLY and CDR2 FYNNEI. Germline trimming cut 4 bases from V and 3 bases from J; bases unmatched to any gene: 8. Sequencing was performed with immunoSEQ multiplex PCR; in TCRdb, only in-frame clones are kept and a portion is missing. The sample contains 190,000 or so clones, around 90% of which appear only once. V usage is TRBV2 and J usage is TRBJ1-4; 7 bases line up with TRBD1. The receptor was isolated from a woman aged 18-29 years who had recovered from COVID-19. The sequenced sample was PBMCs or T cells enriched from blood (not recorded which). Written as DNA, the CDR3 is TGTGCCAGCAGTGTAGGGCCGGGGACAGCTAATGAAAAACTGTTTTTT. Encoded protein: CASSVGPGTANEKLFF.